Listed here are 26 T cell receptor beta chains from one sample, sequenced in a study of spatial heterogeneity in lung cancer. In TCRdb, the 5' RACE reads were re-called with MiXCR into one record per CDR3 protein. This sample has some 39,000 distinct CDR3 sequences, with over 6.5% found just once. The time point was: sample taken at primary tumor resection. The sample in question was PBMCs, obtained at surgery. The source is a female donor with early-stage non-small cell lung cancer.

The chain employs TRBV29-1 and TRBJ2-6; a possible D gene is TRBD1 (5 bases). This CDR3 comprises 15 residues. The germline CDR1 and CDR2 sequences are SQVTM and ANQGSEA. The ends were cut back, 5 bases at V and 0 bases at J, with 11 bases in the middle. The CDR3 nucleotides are TGCAGCGTTCAGGGCGTAATCTCTGGGGCCAACGTCCTGACTTTC. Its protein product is CSVQGVISGANVLTF.

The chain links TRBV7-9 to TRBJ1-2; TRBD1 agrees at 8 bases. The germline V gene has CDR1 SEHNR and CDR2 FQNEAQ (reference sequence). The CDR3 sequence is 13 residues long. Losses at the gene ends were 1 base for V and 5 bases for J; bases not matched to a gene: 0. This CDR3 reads CASSLGTGYGYTF. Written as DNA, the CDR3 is TGTGCCAGCAGCTTAGGGACAGGGTATGGCTACACCTTC.

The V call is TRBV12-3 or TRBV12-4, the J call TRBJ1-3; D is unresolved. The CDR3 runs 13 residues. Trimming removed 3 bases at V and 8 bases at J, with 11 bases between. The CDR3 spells CASSFGLKDTIYF. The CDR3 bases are TGTGCCAGCAGTTTCGGATTGAAGGACACCATATATTTT.

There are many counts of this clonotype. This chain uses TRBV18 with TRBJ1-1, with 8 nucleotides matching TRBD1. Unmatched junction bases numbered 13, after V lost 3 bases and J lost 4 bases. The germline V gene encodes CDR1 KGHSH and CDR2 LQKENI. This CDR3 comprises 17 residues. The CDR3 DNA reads TGTGCCAGCTCACCCGGACAGGGAGTAGTGTCACGCACTGAAGCTTTCTTT. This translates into CASSPGQGVVSRTEAFF.

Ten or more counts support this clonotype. The CDR3 protein is CASSRGAFSYNEQFF. For the CDR3, the DNA is TGTGCCAGCAGTAGGGGGGCCTTCTCCTACAATGAGCAGTTCTTC. J is TRBJ2-1 and V is TRBV6-1, with D perhaps TRBD1 or TRBD2 (6 bases each). Trimming removed 5 bases from V and 0 bases from J, with 11 bases in between. The CDR3 sequence is 15 residues long. Germline-derived CDR1 and CDR2 are MNHNS and SASEGT.

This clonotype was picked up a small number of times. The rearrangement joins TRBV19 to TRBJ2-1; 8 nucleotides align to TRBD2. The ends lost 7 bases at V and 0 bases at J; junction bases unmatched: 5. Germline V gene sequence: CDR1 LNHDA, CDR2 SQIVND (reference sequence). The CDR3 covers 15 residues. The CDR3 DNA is TGTGCCAGTAATCCCCTAGCGGGCTCCTACAATGAGCAGTTCTTC. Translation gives CASNPLAGSYNEQFF.

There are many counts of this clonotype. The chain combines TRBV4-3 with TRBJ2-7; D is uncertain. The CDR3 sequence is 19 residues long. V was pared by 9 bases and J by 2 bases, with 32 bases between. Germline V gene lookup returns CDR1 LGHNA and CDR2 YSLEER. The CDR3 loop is CASPHQRGIISPTPYEQYF. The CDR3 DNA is TGCGCCAGTCCTCACCAACGTGGTATCATAAGCCCAACTCCCTACGAGCAGTACTTC.

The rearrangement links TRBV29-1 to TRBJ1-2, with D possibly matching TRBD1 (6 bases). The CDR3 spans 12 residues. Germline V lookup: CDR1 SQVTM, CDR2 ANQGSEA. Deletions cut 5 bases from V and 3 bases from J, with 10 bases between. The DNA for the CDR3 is TGCAGCGTTTGGACAGTCGACTATGGCTACACCTTC. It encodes CSVWTVDYGYTF.

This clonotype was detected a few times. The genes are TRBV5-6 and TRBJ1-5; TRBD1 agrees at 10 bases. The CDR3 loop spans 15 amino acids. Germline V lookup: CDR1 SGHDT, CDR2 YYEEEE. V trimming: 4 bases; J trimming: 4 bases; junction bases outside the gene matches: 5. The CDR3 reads CASSLGQGENQPQHF. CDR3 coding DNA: TGTGCCAGCAGCCTCGGACAGGGGGAAAATCAGCCCCAGCATTTT.

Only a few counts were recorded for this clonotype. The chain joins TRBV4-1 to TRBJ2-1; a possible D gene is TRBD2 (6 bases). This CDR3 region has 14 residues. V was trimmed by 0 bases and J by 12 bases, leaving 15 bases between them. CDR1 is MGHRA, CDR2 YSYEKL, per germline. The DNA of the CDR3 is TGCGCCAGCAGCCAAGATGGTTCGGGGGTCAGGCAGTTCTTC. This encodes CASSQDGSGVRQFF.

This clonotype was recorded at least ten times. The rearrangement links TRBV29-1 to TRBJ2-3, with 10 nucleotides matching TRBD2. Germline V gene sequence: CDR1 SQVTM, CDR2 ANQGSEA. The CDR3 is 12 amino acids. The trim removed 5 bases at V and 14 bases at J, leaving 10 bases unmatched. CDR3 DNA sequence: TGCAGCGTTTTGCCTAGCGGGGGCCACTCGTATTTT. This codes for CSVLPSGGHSYF.

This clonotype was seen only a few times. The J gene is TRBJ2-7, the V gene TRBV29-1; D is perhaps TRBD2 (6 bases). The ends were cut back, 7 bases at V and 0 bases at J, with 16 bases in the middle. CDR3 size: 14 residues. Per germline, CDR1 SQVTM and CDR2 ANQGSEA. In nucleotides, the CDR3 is TGCAGCGGCCGGGACTCTCCGAACTCCTACGAGCAGTACTTC. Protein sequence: CSGRDSPNSYEQYF.

The CDR3: CASSFAGDHEQYF. The DNA of the CDR3 is TGTGCCAGCAGTTTCGCCGGGGACCATGAGCAGTACTTC. The chain carries TRBV27 and TRBJ2-7; D tentatively reads TRBD1 or TRBD2 (5 bases each). The CDR3 is 13 residues long. Germline lookup yields CDR1 MNHEY and CDR2 SMNVEV (reference sequence). The V and J ends lost 3 bases and 7 bases respectively, with 13 bases between them.

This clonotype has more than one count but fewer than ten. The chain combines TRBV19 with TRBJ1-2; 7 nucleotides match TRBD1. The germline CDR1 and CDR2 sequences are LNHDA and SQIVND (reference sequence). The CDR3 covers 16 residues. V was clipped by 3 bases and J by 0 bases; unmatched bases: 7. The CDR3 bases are TGTGCCAGTAGTATGGGGACAGCGGATGCTAACTATGGCTACACCTTC. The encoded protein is CASSMGTADANYGYTF.

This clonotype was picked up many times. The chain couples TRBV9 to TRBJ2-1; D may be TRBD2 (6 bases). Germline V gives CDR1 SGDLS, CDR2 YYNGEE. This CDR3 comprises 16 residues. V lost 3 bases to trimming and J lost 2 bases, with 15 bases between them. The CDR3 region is CASSASGTSTYNEQFF. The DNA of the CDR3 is TGTGCCAGCAGCGCGTCCGGGACTTCTACCTACAATGAGCAGTTCTTC.

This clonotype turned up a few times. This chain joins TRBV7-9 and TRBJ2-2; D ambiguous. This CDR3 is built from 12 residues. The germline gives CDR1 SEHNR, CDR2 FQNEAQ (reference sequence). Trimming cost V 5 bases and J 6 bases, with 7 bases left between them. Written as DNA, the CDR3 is TGTGCCAGCAGCACGAAGGCCGGGGAGCTGTTTTTT. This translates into CASSTKAGELFF.

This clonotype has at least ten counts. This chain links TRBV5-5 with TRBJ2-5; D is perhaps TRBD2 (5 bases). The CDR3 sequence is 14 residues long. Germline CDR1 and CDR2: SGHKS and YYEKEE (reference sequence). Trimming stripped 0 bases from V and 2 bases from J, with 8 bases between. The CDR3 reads CASSLATGQETQYF. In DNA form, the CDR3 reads TGTGCCAGCAGCTTGGCGACGGGACAAGAGACCCAGTACTTC.

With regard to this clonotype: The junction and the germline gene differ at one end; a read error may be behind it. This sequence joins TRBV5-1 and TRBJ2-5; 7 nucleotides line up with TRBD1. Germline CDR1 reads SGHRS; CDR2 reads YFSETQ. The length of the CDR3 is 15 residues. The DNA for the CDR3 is TGCGCCACCAGCCGAAAGGGACAGAACCAAGAGACCCAGTACTTC. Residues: CATSRKGQNQETQYF.

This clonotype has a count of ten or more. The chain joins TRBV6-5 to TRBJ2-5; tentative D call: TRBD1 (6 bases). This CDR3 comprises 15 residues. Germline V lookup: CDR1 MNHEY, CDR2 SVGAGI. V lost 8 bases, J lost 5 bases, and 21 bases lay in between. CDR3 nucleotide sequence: TGTGCCAGCGGGAAAACCACAGGGATCGGGGAGACCCAGTACTTC. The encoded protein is CASGKTTGIGETQYF.

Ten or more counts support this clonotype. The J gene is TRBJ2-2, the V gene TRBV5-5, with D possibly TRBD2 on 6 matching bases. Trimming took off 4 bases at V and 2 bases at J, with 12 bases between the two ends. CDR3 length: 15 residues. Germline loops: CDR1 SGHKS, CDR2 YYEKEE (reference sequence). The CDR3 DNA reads TGTGCCAGCAGCCGGGGGTGGAGCAACACCGGGGAGCTGTTTTTT. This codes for CASSRGWSNTGELFF.

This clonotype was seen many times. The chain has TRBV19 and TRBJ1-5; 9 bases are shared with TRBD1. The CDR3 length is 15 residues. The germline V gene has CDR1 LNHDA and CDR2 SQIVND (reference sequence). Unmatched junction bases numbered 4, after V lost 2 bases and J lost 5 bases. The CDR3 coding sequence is TGTGCCAGTAGTATAAGGCGACAGGGGGATCAGCCCCAGCATTTT. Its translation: CASSIRRQGDQPQHF. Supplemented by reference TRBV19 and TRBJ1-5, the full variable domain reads DGGITQSPKYLFRKEGQNVTLSCEQNLNHDAMYWYRQDPGQGLRLIYYSQIVNDFQKGDIAEGYSVSREKKESFPLTVTSAQKNPTAFYLCASSIRRQGDQPQHFGDGTRLSIL.

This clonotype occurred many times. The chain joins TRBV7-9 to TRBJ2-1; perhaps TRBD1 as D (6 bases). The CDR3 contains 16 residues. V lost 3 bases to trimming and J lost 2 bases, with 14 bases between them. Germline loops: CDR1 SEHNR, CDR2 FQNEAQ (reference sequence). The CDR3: CASSFLQGRPYNEQFF. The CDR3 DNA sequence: TGTGCCAGCAGCTTTCTACAGGGTCGGCCCTACAATGAGCAGTTCTTC.

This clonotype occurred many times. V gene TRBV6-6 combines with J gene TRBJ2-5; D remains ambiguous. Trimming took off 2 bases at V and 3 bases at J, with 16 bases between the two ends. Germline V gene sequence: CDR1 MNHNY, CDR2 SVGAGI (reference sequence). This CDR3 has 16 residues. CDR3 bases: TGTGCCAGCAGTTACGTGGAGCTACCAAAAAAAGAGACCCAGTACTTC. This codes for CASSYVELPKKETQYF.

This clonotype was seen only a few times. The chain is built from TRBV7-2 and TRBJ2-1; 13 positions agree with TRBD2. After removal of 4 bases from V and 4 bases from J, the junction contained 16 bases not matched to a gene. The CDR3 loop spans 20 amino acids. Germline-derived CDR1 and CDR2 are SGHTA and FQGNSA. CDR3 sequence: CASSSSWPGTSGAYYNEQFF. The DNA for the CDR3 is TGTGCCAGCAGCTCTAGCTGGCCCGGGACTAGCGGGGCCTATTACAATGAGCAGTTCTTC.

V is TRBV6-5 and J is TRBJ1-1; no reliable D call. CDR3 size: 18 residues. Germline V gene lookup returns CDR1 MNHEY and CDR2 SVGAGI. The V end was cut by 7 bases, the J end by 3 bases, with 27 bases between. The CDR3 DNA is TGTGCCAGCAAGGATCGATGGGTGTTGGAGGGAAGGGACACTGAAGCTTTCTTT. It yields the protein CASKDRWVLEGRDTEAFF.

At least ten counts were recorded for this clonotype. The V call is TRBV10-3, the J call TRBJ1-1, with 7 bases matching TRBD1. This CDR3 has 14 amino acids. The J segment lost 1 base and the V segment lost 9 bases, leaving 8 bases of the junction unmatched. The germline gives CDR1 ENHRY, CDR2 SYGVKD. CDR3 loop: CAIAPGQSNTEAFF. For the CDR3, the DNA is TGTGCCATAGCACCGGGACAGTCGAACACTGAAGCTTTCTTT.